This TCR beta chain was observed in a study of cytomegalovirus exposure and HLA in healthy donors. The overall study: Falling in the Caucasian-associated ancestry cluster were approximately 86% of a few hundred genotyped donors.

The CDR3 runs 15 residues. Germline CDR1 and CDR2: SGHNT and YYREEE (reference sequence). V was clipped by 3 bases and J by 3 bases; unmatched bases: 7. Study conclusions and caveats: The study flagged about 150 TCR beta chains as cytomegalovirus-associated. DRB1 showed the most TCR associations and HLA-C the fewest in a later analysis, as rates varied by HLA locus.

With regard to this clone: Its antigen remains unknown.

The PCR was carried out with 60 Vbeta primers and 13 Jbeta primers. The repertoire was sequenced with immunoSEQ multiplex PCR; TCRdb's copy has only in-frame clones and lacks some. The sample yields 200,000 to 250,000 clones, about 89% seen once. Material for sequencing was PBMCs. The chain joins TRBV5-4 to TRBJ2-3; 7 nucleotides match TRBD1. This clonotype originated in a woman younger than 30 in good health and CMV-seronegative. For the CDR3, the DNA is TGTGCCAGCAGCTCGACAGGGAGAGGGACAGATACGCAGTATTTT. It specifies CASSSTGRGTDTQYF.